The entry below gives a single T cell receptor (beta chain) sequence along with its context. These data come from a study of blood T cell repertoires in COVID-19. Study-wide background: PBMCs, B-cell-depleted T cells, or T cells provided the cDNA or gDNA that made up the material.

Trimming took 6 bases from V and 6 from J, leaving 9 bases between them. The CDR3 has 12 residues. Germline CDR1 is MNHNY and CDR2 is SVGAGI (reference sequence). Only in-frame clones appear in the TCRdb table, and some are missing; sequencing was by immunoSEQ multiplex PCR. The table shows roughly 400,000 clones, with less than 95% occurring only once. The chain links TRBV6-6 to TRBJ1-5, with D perhaps TRBD1 (6 bases). The clonotype originates from a man between 18 and 29 years old who had recovered from COVID-19. Specimen: PBMCs or T cells enriched from blood (not recorded which). CDR3 sequence: CASRQGVQPQHF. CDR3 nucleotides: TGTGCCAGCAGACAGGGTGTTCAGCCCCAGCATTTT.